The clone carrying this T cell receptor beta chain was detected many times. MiXCR, applied by TCRdb to the PCR reads, yields one record per CDR3 protein. This sample has fewer than 25,000 distinct CDR3 sequences; about 15% occur once, and the top ten carry around 0.99%. Sorting recovered naive CD8 T cells on a CD8+CD4-CCR7+CD45RA+ profile. The sample originates from a study of molecular identifiers for immune sequencing clone quantification. CDR3 length equals 15 residues. Trimming took off 1 base at V and 1 base at J, with 14 bases between the two ends. CDR1 and CDR2 from the germline V gene are SQVTM and ANQGSEA.

This receptor was obtained from a human donor in good health. Some libraries in this study had Jurkat cell RNA spiked in. Input material: naive CD8+ T cells from blood, with Jurkat cell RNA spiked in. Subset noted: FACS-sorted CD8+CD4-CCR7+CD45RA+ naive T cells. The chain carries TRBV29-1 and TRBJ2-7, with D possibly matching TRBD2 (6 bases). The CDR3 DNA reads TGCAGCGTTGAAGTCCCCGGGGGAATGTCCTACGAGCAGTACTTC. The encoded protein is CSVEVPGGMSYEQYF.